This passage covers 23 T cell receptor beta chains from one sample sequenced in a study of blood T cell repertoires in COVID-19. Data came from immunoSEQ multiplex PCR; TCRdb stores just in-frame clones and leaves some out. The table has some 260,000 clones, nearly 90% seen once. The sequenced sample was peripheral blood. The receptors derive from a young man with active or convalescent COVID-19.

The V gene is TRBV28, the J gene TRBJ1-5; D gene uncertain. Germline V gene sequence: CDR1 MDHEN, CDR2 SYDVKM. The CDR3 contains 12 residues. The V gene lost 6 bases and the J gene lost 7 bases, with 10 bases spanning the gap. The CDR3 DNA sequence: TGTGCCAGCAGGAGGGTTGGGCAGCCCCAGCATTTT. It codes for CASRRVGQPQHF.

Notes on this clone: A junction boundary mismatches the germline segment, possibly from a read error. The rearrangement links TRBV7-7 to TRBJ2-7; TRBD2 is a possible D gene (6 bases). Germline-derived CDR1 and CDR2 are SSHAT and FNYEAQ (reference sequence). CDR3 length equals 15 residues. CDR3 in DNA: TGTGCTAGCAGCTTATTTAGGGGCGGGACCTACGAGCAGTACTTC. This gives the protein CASSLFRGGTYEQYF.

This rearrangement joins TRBV27 to TRBJ2-7; 9 nucleotides line up with TRBD1. Germline CDR1 and CDR2: MNHEY and SMNVEV (reference sequence). V lost 2 bases and J lost 2; bases outside the gene matches: 7. The CDR3 consists of 16 residues. The CDR3 DNA is TGTGCCAGCAGTTTAGTAGGACAGGGGTACACCTACGAGCAGTACTTC. It codes for CASSLVGQGYTYEQYF.

The V and J genes are TRBV7-2 and TRBJ2-1; 16 bases agree with TRBD2. Losses at the gene ends were 4 bases for V and 8 bases for J; bases not matched to a gene: 14. Germline V lookup: CDR1 SGHTA, CDR2 FQGNSA. This CDR3 is built from 19 residues. CDR3 sequence (DNA): TGTGCCAGCAGCTCCCCCCCCGGGACTAGCGGGAGGGCCTCTGATGAGCAGTTCTTC. Translation gives CASSSPPGTSGRASDEQFF. The full variable domain, rest sourced from reference TRBV7-2 and TRBJ2-1, is GAGVSQSPSNKVTEKGKDVELRCDPISGHTALYWYRQSLGQGLEFLIYFQGNSAPDKSGLPSDRFSAERTGGSVSTLTIQRTQQEDSAVYLCASSSPPGTSGRASDEQFFGPGTRLTVL.

This sequence joins TRBV30 and TRBJ1-2, with a tentative D call TRBD1 (6 bases). Trimming left V 2 bases short and J 7 bases short, with 17 bases between. The CDR3 is 14 residues long. Looked up from germline, CDR1 is GTSNPN and CDR2 is SVGIG (reference sequence). CDR3 coding DNA: TGTGCCTGGAGTTCCTACAGGGCTATGGTTGGCTACACCTTC. Translation gives CAWSSYRAMVGYTF. The full variable domain, its missing parts supplied by reference TRBV30 and TRBJ1-2, is SQTIHQWPATLVQPVGSPLSLECTVEGTSNPNLYWYRQAAGRGLQLLFYSVGIGQISSEVPQNLSASRPQDRQFILSSKKLLLSDSGFYLCAWSSYRAMVGYTFGSGTRLTVV.

Comment on this clone: The same CDR3 arises from other DNA sequences in this sample as well. The gene calls are TRBV19 and TRBJ2-1, with D possibly being TRBD1 (6 bases). V lost 0 bases to trimming and J lost 4 bases, with 10 bases between them. The CDR3 has 15 amino acids. CDR1 is LNHDA, CDR2 SQIVND, per germline (reference sequence). The CDR3, as DNA: TGTGCCAGTAGTATAGACAGGGGATTATACAATGAGCAGTTCTTC. Protein: CASSIDRGLYNEQFF.

V gene TRBV30 combines with J gene TRBJ1-3; D remains ambiguous. The CDR3 spans 16 residues. Germline CDR1 is GTSNPN and CDR2 is SVGIG (reference sequence). V was pared by 0 bases and J by 3 bases, with 15 bases between. As DNA, the CDR3 is TGTGCCTGGAGTGTTTCCCCCCCGGCAGGTGGAAACACCATATATTTT. Amino acid sequence: CAWSVSPPAGGNTIYF.

This rearrangement joins TRBV7-2 to TRBJ2-3, with D perhaps TRBD1 (6 bases). The germline V gene encodes CDR1 SGHTA and CDR2 FQGNSA. This CDR3 is 15 amino acids long. Trimming left V 5 bases short and J 1 base short, with 13 bases between. This CDR3 is CASSVSGHRTDTQYF. The DNA for the CDR3 is TGTGCCAGCAGCGTATCGGGACACCGCACAGATACGCAGTATTTT.

This chain joins TRBV9 and TRBJ1-2, with 10 nucleotides matching TRBD1. The CDR3 contains 15 residues. The J segment lost 5 bases and the V segment lost 3 bases, leaving 7 bases of the junction unmatched. CDR1 is SGDLS, CDR2 YYNGEE, per germline. CDR3 DNA sequence: TGTGCCAGCAGCGCCAGGACAGGGGGAAATTATGGCTACACCTTC. This codes for CASSARTGGNYGYTF.

This clone has just one count. The chain carries TRBV9 and TRBJ2-7, with 9 bases lining up with TRBD2. The length of the CDR3 is 15 residues. Germline V gene data show CDR1 as SGDLS and CDR2 as YYNGEE. With V trimmed by 0 bases and J by 4 bases, 5 bases remained unmatched. For the CDR3, the DNA is TGTGCCAGCAGCGTAGACGGCGGGAGGGGTTACGAGCAGTACTTC. It translates to CASSVDGGRGYEQYF.

This chain joins TRBV7-8 and TRBJ2-7; 9 positions match TRBD2. Germline V gives CDR1 SGHVS, CDR2 FQNEAQ. The CDR3 sequence is 15 residues long. V was pared by 4 bases and J by 5 bases, with 9 bases of the junction left unmatched. The CDR3 DNA is TGTGCCAGCAGCTCCTTCGCGGGGGGGCGGAACGAGCAGTACTTC. This sequence encodes CASSSFAGGRNEQYF.

Comments on this clone: Other DNA sequences in this specimen translate into the identical CDR3. The V gene is TRBV27, the J gene TRBJ2-5, with 10 bases that match TRBD2. The CDR3 totals 14 residues. The V and J ends lost 2 bases and 4 bases, in that order; junction bases with no gene match: 1. Germline CDR1 reads MNHEY; CDR2 reads SMNVEV (reference sequence). Here the CDR3 reads CASSLRLAGETQYF. In nucleotides, the CDR3 is TGTGCCAGCAGTTTACGACTAGCGGGAGAGACCCAGTACTTC.

The J gene is TRBJ1-6, the V gene TRBV5-1; D unclear. Germline CDR1 is SGHRS and CDR2 is YFSETQ. CDR3 length equals 16 residues. V gave up 3 bases and J gave up 0 bases, with 10 bases separating them. DNA of the CDR3: TGCGCCAGCAGCTGGGGAGCGAGCTCCTATAATTCACCCCTCCACTTT. It codes for CASSWGASSYNSPLHF.

This chain joins TRBV18 and TRBJ1-5; no firm D call. Looked up from germline, CDR1 is KGHSH and CDR2 is LQKENI. V lost 3 bases and J lost 7, with 10 bases in between. The CDR3 runs to 13 residues. CDR3 DNA sequence: TGTGCCAGCTCACCCCAGACATCCCAGCCCCAGCATTTT. Translated: CASSPQTSQPQHF.

The gene calls are TRBV28 and TRBJ2-7, with D uncertain. The germline V and J ends were trimmed by 5 bases and 3 bases, with 8 bases remaining between them. Germline-derived CDR1 and CDR2 are MDHEN and SYDVKM. This CDR3 has 12 amino acids. The CDR3 reads CASSQYSYEQYF. As DNA, the CDR3 is TGTGCCAGCAGTCAGTACAGCTACGAGCAGTACTTC.

V and J are TRBV18 and TRBJ2-7, with 15 bases fitting TRBD2. The CDR3 has 17 amino acids. Germline loops: CDR1 KGHSH, CDR2 LQKENI. Trimming took 8 bases from V and 4 from J; bases not matched to a gene: 12. This CDR3 is CASTYTGTSGGIYEQYF. CDR3 sequence (DNA): TGTGCCAGCACTTACACCGGGACTAGCGGGGGGATATACGAGCAGTACTTC.

The V and J genes are TRBV12-3 or TRBV12-4 and TRBJ1-5; D call uncertain. The V gene lost 3 bases and the J gene lost 6 bases, with 9 bases spanning the gap. This CDR3 region has 13 residues. In nucleotides, the CDR3 is TGTGCCAGCAGTTTCGGAGGGAGTCAGCCCCAGCATTTT. Translated: CASSFGGSQPQHF.

The chain recombines TRBV15 with TRBJ2-7; TRBD1 agrees at 9 bases. Germline trimming cut 2 bases from V and 3 bases from J; bases unmatched to any gene: 5. This CDR3 spans 15 amino acids. Germline CDR1 and CDR2: LNHNV and YYDKDF (reference sequence). The CDR3 loop reads CATSRSGQGNYEQYF. The CDR3 DNA reads TGTGCCACCAGCAGATCGGGACAGGGAAACTACGAGCAGTACTTC.

The CDR3 sequence is CASSQDRGAYGYTF. DNA of the CDR3: TGCGCCAGCAGCCAAGATCGGGGGGCTTATGGCTACACCTTC. The chain joins TRBV4-3 to TRBJ1-2; possibly TRBD1 for D (6 bases). V lost 0 bases and J lost 5, with 10 bases in between. This CDR3 has 14 amino acids. Germline loops: CDR1 LGHNA, CDR2 YSLEER.

The genes are TRBV7-3 and TRBJ2-2, with D tentatively TRBD2 (5 bases). Trimming removed 5 bases at V and 5 bases at J, with 12 bases between. The CDR3 extends over 14 amino acids. CDR1 and CDR2 (germline): SGHTA, FQGTGA. The CDR3 coding sequence is TGTGCCAGCAGCCCCTATTCGGGGACCGGGGAGCTGTTTTTT. Protein product: CASSPYSGTGELFF.

The chain has TRBV28 and TRBJ2-5; 14 bases are shared with TRBD2. The junction had 19 bases not matched to a gene; V was cut back by 5 bases and J by 5 bases. Germline CDR1 reads MDHEN; CDR2 reads SYDVKM. The CDR3 covers 20 residues. The CDR3 region has the DNA TGTGCCAGCAGTCCAGGGATTACTCGGACTAGCGGGAGGCCGGGGGAGACCCAGTACTTC. Protein sequence: CASSPGITRTSGRPGETQYF.

The rearrangement uses TRBV2 and TRBJ2-2, with D tentatively TRBD1 (5 bases). In germline, CDR1 is SNHLY, CDR2 FYNNEI. Trimming took off 6 bases at V and 3 bases at J, with 11 bases between the two ends. The CDR3 contains 14 residues. CDR3 in amino acids: CASSDRQYTGELFF. The CDR3 DNA reads TGTGCCAGCAGCGATAGACAGTACACCGGGGAGCTGTTTTTT.

In nucleotides, the CDR3 is TGTGCCAGTAGTACCCTCCGGGGGGCGCGTCCCCATCAGCCCCAGCATTTT. Its protein product is CASSTLRGARPHQPQHF. This chain links TRBV19 with TRBJ1-5; possible D gene TRBD1, 6 bases. Germline CDR1 LNHDA, CDR2 SQIVND (reference sequence). The CDR3 runs to 17 residues. V was cut by 4 bases and J by 5 bases, with 21 bases left in between.